This T cell receptor (beta chain) was documented in a study of T cells in Graves' hyperthyroidism and ophthalmopathy. Using RNA transcripts as the source, TCR beta CDR3 regions were amplified. The TCR CDR3 first-round RT-PCR relied on the HTBI primer set. MiXCR, applied by TCRdb to the multiplex PCR reads, yields one record per CDR3 protein. Here the sample spans approximately 480,000 distinct CDR3 sequences, about a fifth being singletons. This clonotype appeared many times. The V end was cut by 5 bases, the J end by 5 bases, with 7 bases between. The germline V gene encodes CDR1 SGHRS and CDR2 YFSETQ. CDR3 length: 11 residues.

V and J are TRBV5-1 and TRBJ1-1, with D unresolved. This receptor was identified in a man aged 18 to 30 with Graves' hyperthyroidism. The material sequenced was blood. CDR3: CASREITEAFF. CDR3 sequence (DNA): TGCGCCAGCAGGGAAATAACTGAAGCTTTCTTT.